The entry below gives a single T cell receptor (beta chain) sequence along with its context. What it binds is not known. The data are from a study of shared clonotypes between healthy human individuals. General study points: Naive subsets tended to show greater estimated richness than memory subsets.

The repertoire was sequenced with immunoSEQ multiplex PCR; TCRdb's copy has only in-frame clones and lacks some. The sample has millions of clones, over 85% seen once. Healthy and HIV-negative, the adult donors had no recent acute infections or vaccinations. Caucasian adults living in Nashville, Tennessee, provided all samples. Germline trimming cut 7 bases from V and 4 bases from J; bases unmatched to any gene: 8. Germline-derived CDR1 and CDR2 are MNHEY and SVGAGI. The CDR3 consists of 15 residues. The clonotype was recovered from a man aged 18 to 30 in good health. Some clones in this sample may be carry-over from other donors' samples. The V gene is TRBV6-5, the J gene TRBJ2-1, with 9 bases lining up with TRBD2. Sequencing used naive CD4+ T cells from PBMCs. Regarding subset: CD45RA+ positively selected. This chain's CDR3 is CASTPGTSSYNEQFF. The CDR3 DNA is TGTGCCAGCACACCCGGGACTAGCAGTTACAATGAGCAGTTCTTC.